The 5 T cell receptor beta chains below all came from one sample that was sequenced in a study of OX40 agonist ivuxolimab in advanced cancers. Library preparation used the immunoSEQ multiplex PCR assay. Drawn from immuneACCESS, this table holds only the in-frame rearrangements with V and J called that TCRdb kept. Clones are partly lost; checked studies trace under half to an unresolved V gene and leave the rest unexplained. In this sample the table shows tens of thousands of clones, 90% to 95% of which occur a single time. Roughly 12% of the sample belongs to the ten largest clones. Sequencing was performed on CD4+ or CD8+ T cells sorted from blood, taken in a trial of the OX40 agonist ivuxolimab. The receptors were sampled from an adult with an advanced solid tumor such as melanoma, head and neck, liver or kidney cancer.

The V call is TRBV7-9, the J call TRBJ1-6; 10 bases agree with TRBD1. V gave up 6 bases and J gave up 2 bases; unmatched junction bases: 4. This CDR3 comprises 16 residues. Per germline, CDR1 SEHNR and CDR2 FQNEAQ (reference sequence). In nucleotides, the CDR3 is TGTGCCAGCAGACAGACAGGGGGCCCCTATAATTCACCCCTCCACTTT. This sequence encodes CASRQTGGPYNSPLHF.

CDR3 loop: CASSLAGGPLNEQFF. Here the CDR3 DNA reads TGTGCCAGCAGTTTAGCGGGAGGGCCTCTGAATGAGCAGTTCTTC. The rearrangement joins TRBV27 to TRBJ2-1, with 9 bases matching TRBD2. CDR1 MNHEY and CDR2 SMNVEV come from the germline V gene (reference sequence). J lost 7 bases, V lost 2 bases, and 6 bases had no gene match. CDR3 length: 15 amino acids.

V is TRBV13 and J is TRBJ2-3, with TRBD1 matching 7 bases. V trimming: 2 bases; J trimming: 2 bases; junction bases outside the gene matches: 4. This CDR3 comprises 15 residues. The germline gives CDR1 PRHDT, CDR2 FYEKMQ (reference sequence). The CDR3 sequence: CASSLKGTDTDTQYF. The CDR3 nucleotides are TGTGCCAGCAGCTTAAAGGGGACAGACACAGATACGCAGTATTTT.

The J gene is TRBJ2-7, the V gene TRBV6-1; possible D gene TRBD2, 5 bases. Germline CDR1 MNHNS, CDR2 SASEGT. The CDR3 is 19 amino acids. Trimming shortened V by 0 bases and J by 0 bases, and 21 bases separated the two germline ends. CDR3 bases: TGTGCCAGCAGTGAAGCGGGTGCCGGACGGACTCGAATCTCCTACGAGCAGTACTTC. It specifies CASSEAGAGRTRISYEQYF.

This clone appeared once. The chain is built from TRBV27 and TRBJ1-1; D remains unclear. The germline CDR1 and CDR2 sequences are MNHEY and SMNVEV (reference sequence). This CDR3 comprises 14 residues. V dropped 5 bases and J dropped 3 bases, with 13 bases sitting between them. The CDR3, as DNA: TGTGCCAGCAGTCCTCGGGGATCGGACACTGAAGCTTTCTTT. This gives the protein CASSPRGSDTEAFF.